Listed here are 10 T cell receptor beta chains from one sample, sequenced in a study of T cell repertoires in cytomegalovirus infection. TCRdb re-analysed the reads in MiXCR, keeping a single row per CDR3 protein. The table shows about 310,000 distinct CDR3 sequences, with roughly 9.3% occurring only once. The sequenced sample was PBMCs. The receptors here all came from a human donor in good health (CMV status not recorded). Some clones in this sample may be carry-over from other donors' samples.

V is TRBV5-6 and J is TRBJ1-5; 9 positions match TRBD1. Germline trimming cut 2 bases from V and 5 bases from J; bases unmatched to any gene: 2. Germline values: CDR1 SGHDT, CDR2 YYEEEE. The CDR3 contains 14 residues. The DNA for the CDR3 is TGTGCCAGCAGCTTTGGGACAGGGCATCAGCCCCAGCATTTT. This sequence encodes CASSFGTGHQPQHF.

The chain is built from TRBV20-1 and TRBJ2-5; possible D gene TRBD2, 5 bases. Germline V gives CDR1 DFQATT, CDR2 SNEGSKA (reference sequence). This CDR3 region has 16 residues. The germline V and J ends were trimmed by 1 base and 1 base, with 16 bases remaining between them. The DNA for the CDR3 is TGCAGTGCTAGAGGCGGGCGTGGTGGACTCCAAGAGACCCAGTACTTC. It specifies CSARGGRGGLQETQYF.

Many counts were recorded for this clonotype. The rearrangement uses TRBV14 and TRBJ1-6; unclear D gene. There are 15 residues in the CDR3. V shed 4 bases and J shed 6 bases, with 13 bases lying between them. Looked up from germline, CDR1 is SGHDN and CDR2 is FVKESK. CDR3 region: CASSLTLGLNSPLHF. CDR3 DNA: TGTGCCAGCAGCCTAACACTCGGGCTTAATTCACCCCTCCACTTT.

In its sample, this clonotype was seen many times. The chain joins TRBV6-1 to TRBJ1-5; D is unresolved. Germline-derived CDR1 and CDR2 are MNHNS and SASEGT. The ends were cut back, 4 bases at V and 6 bases at J, with 22 bases in the middle. CDR3 length: 17 amino acids. The DNA of the CDR3 is TGTGCCAGCAGTGCCCAGAACACCGGGGTCCTGGGTCAGCCCCAGCATTTT. Protein sequence: CASSAQNTGVLGQPQHF.

This clonotype was counted at least ten times. The V gene is TRBV20-1, the J gene TRBJ2-5; a weak D match, TRBD1 (6 bases). Germline values: CDR1 DFQATT, CDR2 SNEGSKA (reference sequence). Deletions cut 6 bases from V and 5 bases from J, with 16 bases between. The CDR3 loop spans 13 amino acids. CDR3 in DNA: TGCAGTGCCCCGAGGGCAGGGGTCGAGACCCAGTACTTC. Its protein is CSAPRAGVETQYF.

Many counts were recorded for this clonotype. The chain couples TRBV18 to TRBJ1-5, with 7 bases aligning to TRBD1. V was clipped by 3 bases and J by 5 bases; unmatched bases: 7. Germline V gene sequence: CDR1 KGHSH, CDR2 LQKENI. The CDR3 spans 15 residues. The chain's CDR3 is CASSPTQGVDQPQHF. CDR3 DNA sequence: TGTGCCAGCTCACCGACCCAGGGGGTGGATCAGCCCCAGCATTTT.

This clonotype was detected many times. The rearrangement joins TRBV20-1 to TRBJ1-3, with TRBD1 matching 12 bases. Germline V lookup: CDR1 DFQATT, CDR2 SNEGSKA (reference sequence). Unmatched junction bases numbered 12, after V lost 2 bases and J lost 1 base. CDR3 length equals 19 residues. The CDR3: CSARSTGGTGGSSGNTIYF. The CDR3 DNA reads TGCAGTGCTAGATCGACAGGAGGGACAGGGGGCAGTTCTGGAAACACCATATATTTT.

In this sample, this clonotype turned up many times. This chain uses TRBV2 with TRBJ1-1; a possible D gene is TRBD1 (6 bases). CDR1 SNHLY and CDR2 FYNNEI come from the germline V gene. With 9 bases removed from V and 5 bases from J, the gap between germline ends came to 16 bases. The CDR3 loop spans 13 amino acids. The CDR3 loop reads CARTGSLGTEAFF. The DNA of the CDR3 is TGTGCCAGAACAGGGTCCCTGGGGACTGAAGCTTTCTTT. Combining the CDR3 with reference TRBV2 and TRBJ1-1 gives the whole variable domain EPEVTQTPSHQVTQMGQEVILRCVPISNHLYFYWYRQILGQKVEFLVSFYNNEISEKSEIFDDQFSVERPDGSNFTLKIRSTKLEDSAMYFCARTGSLGTEAFFGQGTRLTVV.

This clonotype occurred a few times. The chain carries TRBV15 and TRBJ2-7; D not resolved. V shed 0 bases and J shed 6 bases, with 6 bases lying between them. The CDR3 totals 12 residues. CDR1 is LNHNV, CDR2 YYDKDF, per germline (reference sequence). The DNA of the CDR3 is TGTGCCACCAGCAGAGATCTGAGCGAGCAGTACTTC. It is translated as CATSRDLSEQYF.

This clonotype occurred many times. The rearrangement links TRBV20-1 to TRBJ1-6; D not resolved. The V gene's germline CDR1 is DFQATT and CDR2 SNEGSKA (reference sequence). This CDR3 region has 14 residues. V lost 6 bases and J lost 8, with 17 bases in between. CDR3: CSARFEGRDSPLHF. The CDR3 nucleotides are TGCAGTGCCAGGTTCGAGGGCCGGGATTCACCCCTCCACTTT.